This is a list of T cell receptor beta chains from one sample in a study of control samples from healthy donors and cancer patients. TCRdb's table, derived via immunoSEQ multiplex PCR, lists solely in-frame clones and lacks some. The sample shows about 100,000 clones, less than 90% of them seen only once. Input material: blood. All receptors come from a woman in her forties or fifties in good health. CDR3s include the opening cysteine and the closing phenylalanine or tryptophan. A D gene is named only where the DNA matches it firmly. Not every row has a clone size; where given, it reads once, few, many or a size class.

d_gene,j_gene,v_gene,abundance,CDR3aa,CDR3nt
NA,TRBJ2-3,TRBV27,NA,CASSLPGSTDTQYF,TGTGCCAGCAGTTTACCCGGAAGCACAGATACGCAGTATTTT
NA,TRBJ2-3,TRBV24-1,NA,CATSAQGGSGDTQYF,TGTGCCACCAGTGCGCAGGGCGGGTCCGGGGATACGCAGTATTTT
NA,TRBJ2-1,TRBV21-1,NA,CASSKDGQVPTSGSENEQFF,TGTGCCAGCAGCAAAGACGGACAGGTACCGACTAGCGGGAGTGAGAATGAGCAGTTCTTC
NA,TRBJ2-1,TRBV19,NA,CASRGIFLRTSTYNEQFF,TGTGCCAGTAGGGGCATTTTTTTGCGGACTTCAACCTACAATGAGCAGTTCTTC
NA,TRBJ1-1,TRBV25-1,NA,CASSVNVGLTEAFF,TGTGCCAGCAGTGTAAACGTTGGCTTGACTGAAGCTTTCTTT
NA,TRBJ2-5,TRBV4-1,NA,CASSHEGYQETQYF,TGCGCCAGCAGCCATGAGGGGTACCAAGAGACCCAGTACTTC
TRBD1,TRBJ1-3,TRBV30,NA,CAWSVWGQVAGNTIYF,TGTGCCTGGAGTGTTTGGGGACAGGTTGCTGGAAACACCATATATTTT
NA,TRBJ1-1,TRBV12-3/TRBV12-4,NA,CASSPITNTEAFF,TGTGCCAGCAGCCCGATTACGAACACTGAAGCTTTCTTT
NA,TRBJ2-2,TRBV7-3,NA,CASSLEVIAEQGELFF,TGTGCCAGCAGCCTAGAAGTAATAGCGGAACAGGGGGAGCTGTTTTTT
TRBD1,TRBJ1-2,TRBV5-4,NA,CASSLGYRGKGYTF,TGTGCCAGCAGCTTGGGGTACAGGGGTAAGGGCTACACCTTC
NA,TRBJ1-4,TRBV19,NA,CASPVVGTGYEKLFF,TGTGCCAGTCCAGTTGTTGGGACTGGGTATGAAAAACTGTTTTTT
NA,TRBJ2-1,TRBV6-5,NA,CASSYATGVYNEQFF,TGTGCCAGCAGTTACGCAACGGGTGTTTACAATGAGCAGTTCTTC
TRBD2,TRBJ2-3,TRBV7-6,NA,CASSSSRESGRVEDTQYF,TGTGCCAGCAGCTCGTCCAGAGAAAGCGGGAGGGTGGAAGATACGCAGTATTTT
NA,TRBJ1-3,TRBV10-2,NA,CASSEYRDTIYF,TGCGCCAGCAGTGAGTACAGGGACACCATATATTTT
NA,TRBJ2-7,TRBV24-1,NA,CATSRGGDDYEQYF,TGTGCCACCAGTAGGGGGGGGGACGACTACGAGCAGTACTTC
NA,TRBJ2-1,TRBV20-1,NA,CSASGNNEQFF,TGCAGTGCTAGCGGGAACAATGAGCAGTTCTTC
NA,TRBJ1-3,TRBV19,NA,CASSQAWGPFDSGNTIYF,TGTGCCAGTAGCCAGGCCTGGGGGCCCTTTGACTCTGGAAACACCATATATTTT
NA,TRBJ1-1,TRBV9,NA,CASSVASGGATSAFF,TGTGCCAGCAGCGTAGCTTCCGGGGGGGCAACGAGTGCTTTCTTT
NA,TRBJ1-1,TRBV5-1,NA,CASSLVPNTEAFF,TGCGCCAGCAGCTTGGTCCCGAACACTGAAGCTTTCTTT
NA,TRBJ1-1,TRBV11-3,NA,CASSLWGHTEAFF,TGTGCCAGCAGCTTGTGGGGTCACACTGAAGCTTTCTTT
NA,TRBJ1-1,TRBV29-1,NA,CSVEMNTEAFF,TGCAGCGTTGAAATGAACACTGAAGCTTTCTTT
TRBD2,TRBJ2-3,TRBV6-2/TRBV6-3,NA,CASSPGLVVSDTQYF,TGTGCCAGCAGTCCGGGACTAGTAGTATCAGATACGCAGTATTTT
NA,TRBJ2-1,TRBV30,NA,CAWVYSYNEQFF,TGTGCCTGGGTTTACTCCTACAATGAGCAGTTCTTC
NA,TRBJ2-2,TRBV9,once,CASSPWDGTGELFF,TGTGCCAGCAGCCCTTGGGACGGGACCGGGGAGCTGTTTTTT
TRBD1,TRBJ1-2,TRBV7-6,NA,CASSPRQGRGYTF,TGTGCCAGCAGCCCGCGACAGGGGAGAGGCTACACCTTC
TRBD2,TRBJ2-3,TRBV18,NA,CASSQEAGVSTDTQYF,TGTGCCAGCTCGCAGGAAGCGGGAGTCAGCACAGATACGCAGTATTTT
TRBD2,TRBJ2-1,TRBV6-4,NA,CASSDVAGNYNEQFF,TGTGCCAGCAGTGACGTAGCGGGAAACTACAATGAGCAGTTCTTC
NA,TRBJ2-1,TRBV7-9,NA,CASKDSPNEQFF,TGTGCCAGCAAGGACTCCCCCAATGAGCAGTTCTTC
TRBD1,TRBJ1-2,TRBV13,NA,CASSLHNLDRVGGYTF,TGTGCCAGCAGCTTACATAACTTGGACAGGGTAGGCGGCTACACCTTC
NA,TRBJ2-4,TRBV21-1,NA,CANKQSKVAENIQYF,TGTGCCAATAAGCAAAGTAAGGTGGCGGAAAACATTCAGTACTTC
NA,TRBJ2-2,TRBV7-3,once,CASSPLRANTGELFF,TGTGCCAGCAGCCCCCTCCGGGCGAACACCGGGGAGCTGTTTTTT
TRBD1,TRBJ1-2,TRBV7-9,NA,CASSLWDRGDGYTF,TGTGCCAGCAGCCTTTGGGACAGGGGGGATGGCTACACCTTC
NA,TRBJ1-5,TRBV7-2,NA,CASSLAGPGQPQHF,TGTGCCAGCAGCTTAGCCGGGCCGGGGCAGCCCCAGCATTTT
NA,TRBJ1-5,TRBV2,NA,CASSGFLLNQPQHF,TGTGCCAGCAGTGGGTTTTTACTAAATCAGCCCCAGCATTTT
NA,TRBJ2-7,TRBV11-2,NA,CASSAYGGSYEQYF,TGTGCCAGCAGCGCGTACGGGGGCTCCTACGAGCAGTACTTC
NA,TRBJ2-2,TRBV2,NA,CASSLTDLTGELFF,TGTGCCAGTTCATTGACGGATTTGACTGGGGAGCTGTTTTTT
NA,TRBJ2-3,TRBV15,NA,CATSRERAGDTQYF,TGTGCCACCAGCAGAGAGAGGGCGGGAGATACGCAGTATTTT
TRBD1,TRBJ1-2,TRBV19,many,CATDGGQGAYGYTF,TGTGCCACCGATGGTGGACAGGGGGCGTATGGCTACACCTTC
NA,TRBJ1-6,TRBV28,NA,CASSSPGASSYNSPLHF,TGTGCCAGCAGTTCCCCGGGGGCGAGCTCCTATAATTCACCCCTCCACTTT
NA,TRBJ2-2,TRBV7-2,NA,CASIGPPLDTGELFF,TGTGCCAGCATCGGGCCGCCTTTGGACACCGGGGAGCTGTTTTTT
NA,TRBJ1-1,TRBV6-5,NA,CASLQGGTEAFF,TGTGCCAGCCTACAGGGAGGCACTGAAGCTTTCTTT
NA,TRBJ1-5,TRBV19,once,CASRATVLNSNQPQHF,TGTGCCAGTAGAGCGACAGTTCTAAATAGCAATCAGCCCCAGCATTTT
NA,TRBJ2-1,TRBV7-7,NA,CASSPIGGPGNNEQFF,TGTGCCAGCAGCCCCATCGGAGGTCCGGGGAACAATGAGCAGTTCTTC
NA,TRBJ1-2,TRBV7-2,few,CASSLGQPNYGYTF,TGTGCCAGCAGCTTAGGACAGCCTAACTATGGCTACACCTTC
NA,TRBJ1-1,TRBV3-1/TRBV3-2,NA,CASSLRTGRRGTEAFF,TGTGCCAGCAGCCTAAGAACAGGGCGACGAGGGACTGAAGCTTTCTTT